Presented here are 19 T cell receptor beta chains from one specimen sequenced in a study of regulatory T cells in long-lasting Graves disease. With iRepertoire HTBI primers and Arm-PCR of CDR3 regions, TCR beta libraries were built. One entry per CDR3 protein results from TCRdb running MiXCR on the multiplex PCR reads. The sample shows roughly 350,000 distinct CDR3 sequences, 15% to 20% of them seen only once. Time point indicated: newly diagnosed GD, antithyroid drugs for less than 3 months. There was RNA extracted from PBMCs, and the TCR library was made from it. The sample was also linked to a second study, of T cells in Graves' hyperthyroidism and ophthalmopathy.

Sequenced material: peripheral blood mononuclear cells (PBMCs), taken at new diagnosis, from a patient treated with antithyroid drugs. Receptor source: a woman younger than 30 with Graves disease.

In this sample, this clonotype turned up many times. This sequence joins TRBV10-3 and TRBJ2-1, with D perhaps TRBD2 (5 bases). Germline V gene data show CDR1 as ENHRY and CDR2 as SYGVKD. Trimming pared 0 bases from V and 10 bases from J, leaving 7 bases between. The length of the CDR3 is 12 residues. Written as DNA, the CDR3 is TGTGCCATCAGTGAGTCGAGAGGGGAGCAGTTCTTC. Its protein product is CAISESRGEQFF.

Many counts were recorded for this clonotype. The V gene is TRBV12-3 or TRBV12-4, the J gene TRBJ1-5; D is unresolved. Trimming stripped 3 bases from V and 2 bases from J, with 8 bases between. The CDR3 length is 14 residues. This chain's CDR3 is CASSFAAGNQPQHF. CDR3 nucleotide sequence: TGTGCCAGCAGTTTCGCGGCCGGCAATCAGCCCCAGCATTTT.

This clonotype was observed many times. V is TRBV6-2 or TRBV6-3 and J is TRBJ2-3, with D perhaps TRBD2 (5 bases). The CDR3 runs 14 residues. From germline, CDR1 is MNHEY and CDR2 SVGEGT. The V end lost 4 bases, the J end lost 2 bases, and 10 bases lay between the germline ends. The CDR3 is CASSLRVDTDTQYF. The CDR3 DNA reads as TGTGCCAGCAGTTTGCGGGTTGACACAGATACGCAGTATTTT.

This clonotype was seen more than once but under ten times. This chain links TRBV7-6 with TRBJ2-3; TRBD2 aligns across 8 bases. CDR1 is SGHVS and CDR2 is FNYEAQ in the germline V gene. The CDR3 has 15 residues. The V gene end was trimmed by 1 base and the J gene end by 9 bases; junction bases not matched to a gene: 9. CDR3 DNA sequence: TGTGCCAGCAGCTTAGGTACAGCGGGAGAGGGGACGCAGTATTTT. Its translation: CASSLGTAGEGTQYF.

There are many counts of this clonotype. This rearrangement joins TRBV7-3 to TRBJ2-5; 9 positions agree with TRBD1. The germline CDR1 and CDR2 sequences are SGHTA and FQGTGA. CDR3 length: 13 amino acids. The V and J ends lost 7 bases and 5 bases, in that order; junction bases with no gene match: 5. DNA of the CDR3: TGTGCCAGCAAACAGGGGGCTTCGGAGACCCAGTACTTC. Protein product: CASKQGASETQYF.

This clonotype was counted between two and nine times. CDR3 region: CSVAQGNTEAFF. In nucleotides, the CDR3 is TGCAGCGTCGCACAGGGGAACACTGAAGCTTTCTTT. The rearrangement uses TRBV29-1 and TRBJ1-1; D perhaps matches TRBD1 (6 bases). CDR1 SQVTM and CDR2 ANQGSEA come from the germline V gene. Trimming stripped 6 bases from V and 1 base from J, with 9 bases between. The CDR3 runs 12 residues.

This chain connects TRBV5-8 to TRBJ2-1, with D possibly matching TRBD2 (6 bases). From germline, CDR1 is SGHTS and CDR2 YDEGEE. The CDR3 spans 15 residues. The V and J ends lost 2 bases and 4 bases respectively, with 13 bases between them. The DNA for the CDR3 is TGTGCCAGCAGCTTCAAGATTCTAGCGTACAATGAGCAGTTCTTC. It codes for CASSFKILAYNEQFF.

This clonotype came up once. J is TRBJ2-2 and V is TRBV5-4, with 13 positions matching TRBD2. Looked up from germline, CDR1 is SGHNT and CDR2 is YYREEE (reference sequence). The CDR3 is 15 amino acids. V dropped 7 bases and J dropped 5; count of bases not matched to a gene: 5. The CDR3 loop is CASGLAGVSTGELFF. CDR3 DNA sequence: TGTGCCAGCGGACTAGCGGGAGTATCTACCGGGGAGCTGTTTTTT.

The rearrangement uses TRBV20-1 and TRBJ1-2; 8 bases are shared with TRBD1. The germline V gene has CDR1 DFQATT and CDR2 SNEGSKA (reference sequence). The CDR3 spans 15 residues. V lost 3 bases, J lost 8 bases, and 14 bases stayed unmatched. CDR3 DNA: TGCAGTGCTAGGGAATGGACAGGGTCAATGGGAGGCTACACCTTC. It translates to CSAREWTGSMGGYTF.

The chain couples TRBV4-1 to TRBJ2-5; 10 bases are shared with TRBD2. Germline trimming cut 1 base from V and 3 bases from J; bases unmatched to any gene: 5. CDR3 size: 16 residues. The germline gives CDR1 MGHRA, CDR2 YSYEKL. The DNA for the CDR3 is TGCGCCAGCAGCCAAGGGTACCTAGCGGGGGAAGAGACCCAGTACTTC. Translated, it gives CASSQGYLAGEETQYF.

This clonotype was observed many times. V gene TRBV18 combines with J gene TRBJ2-7; no clear D gene. The CDR3 is made up of 15 amino acids. V shed 3 bases and J shed 0 bases, with 12 bases lying between them. The germline gives CDR1 KGHSH, CDR2 LQKENI. The CDR3: CASSPDARSSYEQYF. The CDR3 nucleotides are TGTGCCAGCTCACCGGACGCAAGGAGCTCCTACGAGCAGTACTTC.

This clonotype came up many times. The chain links TRBV6-1 to TRBJ2-7, with D perhaps being TRBD1 or TRBD2 (5 bases each). CDR1 is MNHNS and CDR2 is SASEGT in the germline V gene. V was pared by 6 bases and J by 8 bases, with 14 bases between. The CDR3 runs 12 residues. The CDR3 DNA reads TGTGCCAGCAGCGGGGACCTACGAAAGCAGTACTTC. Its translation is CASSGDLRKQYF.

This clonotype was picked up many times. This chain joins TRBV6-1 and TRBJ2-7, with D maybe TRBD1 (6 bases). V was trimmed by 5 bases and J by 6 bases, leaving 20 bases between them. Germline lookup yields CDR1 MNHNS and CDR2 SASEGT. This CDR3 has 15 amino acids. CDR3 in amino acids: CASSQLRDNPPEQYF. Here the CDR3 DNA reads TGTGCCAGCAGTCAACTACGGGACAACCCGCCCGAGCAGTACTTC.

This clonotype was counted at least ten times. This sequence joins TRBV2 and TRBJ1-1; 7 nucleotides line up with TRBD1. Germline V CDR1 and CDR2: SNHLY, FYNNEI. The CDR3 is 15 residues long. The V segment lost 6 bases and the J segment 1 base; nucleotides outside the gene matches: 8. In DNA form, the CDR3 reads TGTGCCAGCAGACTAGCCGGGACAGCGAACACTGAAGCTTTCTTT. This sequence encodes CASRLAGTANTEAFF.

Remarks on this clonotype: A single base separates this from a much larger clone, so it may be a read error. The V and J genes are TRBV4-1 and TRBJ2-1; 7 bases match TRBD2. With the DNA end fitting TRBJ2-7 better, the J assignment may be wrong. Germline assignment: CDR1 MGHRA and CDR2 YSYEKL. CDR3 length: 15 residues. The CDR3 nucleotides are TGCGCCAGCAGCCCGACTAGCAACTCCTACAATGAGCAGTACTTC. It encodes CASSPTSNSYNEQYF.

This clonotype was picked up many times. The chain carries TRBV15 and TRBJ2-1, with 7 bases fitting TRBD2. CDR3 length: 16 residues. Trimming took 4 bases from V and 8 from J; bases not matched to a gene: 14. Germline V gene sequence: CDR1 LNHNV, CDR2 YYDKDF (reference sequence). The CDR3 bases are TGTGCCACCAGCACCGACGAGGGGCGGGAGAGGGATGAGCAGTTCTTC. This translates into CATSTDEGRERDEQFF.

J is TRBJ1-4 and V is TRBV19, with no clear D. The CDR3 has 16 amino acids. Trimming pared 7 bases from V and 7 bases from J, leaving 22 bases between. CDR1 is LNHDA and CDR2 is SQIVND in the germline V gene (reference sequence). The CDR3 here is CASMSSGWVIGEKLFF. Here the CDR3 DNA reads TGTGCCAGTATGTCAAGTGGTTGGGTGATCGGTGAAAAACTGTTTTTT.

This clonotype was recorded only once. Its ends do not fully match the called genes, so a read error is possible. The rearrangement links TRBV5-1 to TRBJ1-2; the D is unclear. The CDR3 length is 18 residues. CDR1 and CDR2 from the germline V gene are SGHRS and YFSETQ. CDR3 nucleotide sequence: TGCGCCAGCAGCCCAAAACCCCGGACGAACCGTTCTCTACCTGGCTGCACCTTC. It translates to CASSPKPRTNRSLPGCTF.

About this clonotype: Just one base apart from a much larger clone, this may be a read error. The V gene is TRBV2, the J gene TRBJ1-3, with a possible D match to TRBD1 (6 bases). V lost 4 bases, J lost 3 bases, and 16 bases lay in between. CDR1 is SNHLY and CDR2 is FYNNEI in the germline V gene. The length of the CDR3 is 16 residues. The CDR3 bases are TGTGCCAGCAGTGGAGTTTGGGGGGCCTTTGGAAACACCATATATTTT. Translated: CASSGVWGAFGNTIYF.